The clone carrying this T cell receptor (beta chain) was counted a few times. Its antigen is unidentified. TCRdb keeps only in-frame clones here, not all; method: immunoSEQ multiplex PCR. Counted here are about 16,000 clones, roughly 65% occurring once; the ten biggest clones make up about 7.2%. Time point in this sample: cycle 4 day 1 (C4D1), after 6 weeks of nivolumab. Brentuximab vedotin exposure varied among the patients, all of whom had relapsed after autologous stem cell transplantation. This specimen belongs to a study of PD-1 blockade in classical Hodgkin lymphoma. Germline CDR1 SGHNT, CDR2 YYREEE (reference sequence). V was trimmed by 6 bases and J by 3 bases, leaving 19 bases between them. There are 15 residues in the CDR3. Study-level findings and limits: A significant rise in TCR diversity by C4D1 was seen for CD4+ but not CD8+ cells.

The TCR sequence derives from a human donor with classical Hodgkin lymphoma. This sequence joins TRBV5-4 and TRBJ2-7; D is perhaps TRBD1 or TRBD2 (6 bases each). The source material was peripheral blood mononuclear cells (PBMCs), sampled before the fourth cycle of nivolumab. The CDR3, as DNA: TGTGCCAGCACCCTCTCTGGAGGGGGGAACTACGAGCAGTACTTC. It is translated as CASTLSGGGNYEQYF.